This TCR beta chain was found in a study of identical twins. Study-wide results and limits: Analyses of zero insertions could be partly confounded by invariant MAIT and iNKT cells. Not following the same donors, the study drew its conclusions from cross-sectional statistical analysis.

TCRdb reprocessed the 5' RACE reads via MiXCR and lists one record per CDR3 protein. This sample has 1.5 million to 2 million distinct CDR3 sequences; less than 40% occur once, and the top ten carry 0.27%. V lost 5 bases to trimming and J lost 4 bases, with 19 bases between them. Germline loops: CDR1 SEHNR, CDR2 FQNEAQ (reference sequence). The CDR3 totals 16 residues. With regard to this clonotype: Its antigen remains unidentified.

The J gene is TRBJ2-3, the V gene TRBV7-9; TRBD2 is a possible D gene (6 bases). The sequence was obtained from a newborn girl in good health. Specimen: cord blood. CDR3 DNA sequence: TGTGCCAGCAGCCCCCCGGGACTGGCCGCCCCAGATACGCAGTATTTT. It encodes CASSPPGLAAPDTQYF.